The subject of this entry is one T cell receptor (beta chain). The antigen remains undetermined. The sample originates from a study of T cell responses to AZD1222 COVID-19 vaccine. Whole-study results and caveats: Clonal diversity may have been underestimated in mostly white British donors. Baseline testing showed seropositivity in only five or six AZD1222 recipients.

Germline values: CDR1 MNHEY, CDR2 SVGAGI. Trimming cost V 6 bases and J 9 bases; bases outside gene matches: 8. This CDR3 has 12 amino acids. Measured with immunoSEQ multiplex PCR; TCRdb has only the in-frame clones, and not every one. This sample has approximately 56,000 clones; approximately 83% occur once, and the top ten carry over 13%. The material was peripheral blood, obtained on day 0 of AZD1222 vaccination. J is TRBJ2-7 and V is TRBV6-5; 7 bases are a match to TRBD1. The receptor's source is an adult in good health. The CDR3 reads CASRAQGLWQYF. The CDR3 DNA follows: TGTGCCAGCAGGGCACAGGGGCTGTGGCAGTACTTC.